This T cell receptor beta chain was captured in a study of blood T cells in healthy people across ages. As for the study in general: Template switching recovered approximately one barcoded beta molecule for every two T cells.

The authors isolated at least 6.5 million PBMCs per sample. This clonotype was recorded at least ten times. The antigen remains undetermined. PCR was performed a second time for about 6 to 12 cycles using a sample-barcoded 5' primer and a J-beta primer mix. Each CDR3 protein gets one entry after TCRdb re-called the 5' RACE reads with MiXCR. The table lists 870,000 or so distinct CDR3 sequences, around 28% of them singletons. Overall study results and limits: Per million T cells, TCR beta diversity dropped roughly linearly as age increased. Strongly correlated with naive T cell percentage was TCR beta diversity.

The sequence came from a woman older than 75 in good health. Sequenced: blood.

Here the CDR3 reads CASSRTMTAGGTDTQYF. The CDR3 DNA is TGTGCCAGCAGCCGAACCATGACAGCGGGGGGCACAGATACGCAGTATTTT. This chain links TRBV7-9 with TRBJ2-3; 8 bases match TRBD2. The V and J ends lost 5 bases and 1 base, in that order; junction bases with no gene match: 11. This CDR3 region has 17 residues. CDR1 SEHNR and CDR2 FQNEAQ come from the germline V gene (reference sequence).